One and the same sample provided the 32 T cell receptor beta chains below, sequenced in a study of blood T cell repertoires in COVID-19. Sequencing was performed with immunoSEQ multiplex PCR; in TCRdb, only in-frame clones are kept and a portion is missing. The table lists approximately 300,000 clones, more than 80% of them singletons. The sequenced material came from peripheral blood. The source of these receptors is a woman aged 25 to 45 with COVID-19, enrolled during active disease.

The chain has TRBV29-1 and TRBJ2-3, with TRBD2 identical over 11 bases. There are 12 residues in the CDR3. V was clipped by 6 bases and J by 5 bases; unmatched bases: 1. Germline V gene sequence: CDR1 SQVTM, CDR2 ANQGSEA. CDR3 sequence reads: CSVGLAGDTQYF. DNA of the CDR3: TGCAGCGTCGGACTAGCGGGAGATACGCAGTATTTT.

This sequence joins TRBV28 and TRBJ1-1; 8 bases are shared with TRBD1. Germline-derived CDR1 and CDR2 are MDHEN and SYDVKM. This CDR3 is 16 amino acids long. V was clipped by 8 bases and J by 1 base; unmatched bases: 12. The CDR3 region has the DNA TGTGCCAGCCCTAAAACAGGGGGATTGGAGAACACTGAAGCTTTCTTT. Protein: CASPKTGGLENTEAFF. Complete variable domain (other parts from reference TRBV28 and TRBJ1-1): DVKVTQSSRYLVKRTGEKVFLECVQDMDHENMFWYRQDPGLGLRLIYFSYDVKMKEKGDIPEGYSVSREKKERFSLILESASTNQTSMYLCASPKTGGLENTEAFFGQGTRLTVV.

This sequence joins TRBV30 and TRBJ1-2; 7 bases line up with TRBD1. J was trimmed by 3 bases and V by 3 bases; bases with no gene match: 4. Germline V lookup: CDR1 GTSNPN, CDR2 SVGIG (reference sequence). This CDR3 is 13 amino acids long. CDR3 sequence reads: CAWRIQGYYGYTF. In DNA, the CDR3 is TGTGCCTGGAGGATACAGGGGTACTATGGCTACACCTTC.

The chain uses TRBV3-1 (or the pseudogene TRBV3-2) and TRBJ2-7; 8 nucleotides agree with TRBD2. The CDR3 has 14 amino acids. The V gene end was trimmed by 4 bases and the J gene end by 5 bases; junction bases not matched to a gene: 7. Germline V gene sequence: CDR1 LGHDT, CDR2 YNNKEL (reference sequence). CDR3: CASSPLAAGNEQYF. The CDR3 bases are TGTGCCAGCAGCCCACTAGCGGCCGGCAACGAGCAGTACTTC.

V is TRBV7-6 and J is TRBJ2-2, with TRBD1 as a possible D gene (6 bases). V was shortened by 3 bases and J by 1 base, with 21 bases between the two germline ends. Germline loops: CDR1 SGHVS, CDR2 FNYEAQ. This CDR3 region has 19 residues. CDR3: CASSFFVSGAVGNTGELFF. CDR3 coding DNA: TGTGCCAGCAGCTTCTTTGTTTCAGGGGCAGTGGGGAACACCGGGGAGCTGTTTTTT.

The rearrangement uses TRBV5-1 and TRBJ2-2, with D uncertain. CDR1 and CDR2 (germline): SGHRS, YFSETQ. There are 13 residues in the CDR3. Trimming left V 2 bases short and J 5 bases short, with 7 bases between. CDR3 in amino acids: CASSFSVTGELFF. CDR3 in DNA: TGCGCCAGCAGCTTCTCGGTGACCGGGGAGCTGTTTTTT.

The CDR3 DNA reads TGCAGCGTAAAAGGGGGCGCGGACACCATATATTTT. It yields the protein CSVKGGADTIYF. The chain employs TRBV29-1 and TRBJ1-3, with TRBD1 identical over 7 bases. The trim removed 6 bases at V and 8 bases at J, leaving 7 bases unmatched. The CDR3 contains 12 residues. Germline lookup yields CDR1 SQVTM and CDR2 ANQGSEA. Combining the CDR3 with reference TRBV29-1 and TRBJ1-3 gives the whole variable domain SAVISQKPSRDICQRGTSLTIQCQVDSQVTMMFWYRQQPGQSLTLIATANQGSEATYESGFVIDKFPISRPNLTFSTLTVSNMSPEDSSIYLCSVKGGADTIYFGEGSWLTVV.

The chain employs TRBV10-3 and TRBJ2-3, with D perhaps matching TRBD2 (5 bases). The CDR3 spans 13 residues. Germline CDR1 and CDR2: ENHRY and SYGVKD. V was trimmed by 7 bases and J by 4 bases, leaving 12 bases between them. The CDR3 sequence is CAINGVESDTQYF. As DNA, the CDR3 is TGTGCCATCAACGGGGTCGAATCAGATACGCAGTATTTT.

The rearrangement joins TRBV24-1 to TRBJ2-5, with D perhaps matching TRBD1 (5 bases). CDR1 KGHDR and CDR2 SFDVKD come from the germline V gene. CDR3 length: 16 amino acids. Trimming removed 3 bases from V and 8 bases from J, with 21 bases in between. The CDR3 sequence: CATSDPSSGWGGTQYF. The CDR3 coding sequence is TGTGCCACCAGTGATCCCTCATCAGGGTGGGGCGGAACCCAGTACTTC.

The J gene is TRBJ1-1, the V gene TRBV30; D remains unclear. Germline lookup yields CDR1 GTSNPN and CDR2 SVGIG (reference sequence). This CDR3 has 15 residues. The germline V and J ends were trimmed by 0 bases and 7 bases, with 18 bases remaining between them. The CDR3 DNA reads TGTGCCTGGAGTGTAAGGGCAACGGGAAGTTTTGAAGCTTTCTTT. Its protein product is CAWSVRATGSFEAFF.

V gene TRBV19 combines with J gene TRBJ1-5; 9 positions match TRBD1. The CDR3 is made up of 15 amino acids. Losses at the gene ends were 6 bases for V and 7 bases for J; bases not matched to a gene: 10. CDR1 and CDR2 (germline): LNHDA, SQIVND (reference sequence). The CDR3 DNA sequence: TGTGCCAGTAGAGGTTGGACAGGGGATTGGCAGCCCCAGCATTTT. It is translated as CASRGWTGDWQPQHF.

The rearrangement links TRBV5-6 to TRBJ1-1; tentatively, D is TRBD1 (5 bases). This CDR3 spans 15 amino acids. Trimming pared 0 bases from V and 1 base from J, leaving 10 bases between. CDR1 and CDR2 from the germline V gene are SGHDT and YYEEEE. CDR3 coding DNA: TGTGCCAGCAGCTTGGAAGGGGTGCCGAACACTGAAGCTTTCTTT. Translated, it gives CASSLEGVPNTEAFF. Supplemented by reference TRBV5-6 and TRBJ1-1, the full variable domain reads DAGVTQSPTHLIKTRGQQVTLRCSPKSGHDTVSWYQQALGQGPQFIFQYYEEEERQRGNFPDRFSGHQFPNYSSELNVNALLLGDSALYLCASSLEGVPNTEAFFGQGTRLTVV.

The chain employs TRBV7-2 and TRBJ2-2, with D tentatively TRBD2 (5 bases). CDR1 and CDR2 from the germline V gene are SGHTA and FQGNSA. V lost 2 bases and J 2 bases, leaving 12 bases between the germline ends. The CDR3 is made up of 16 amino acids. Here the CDR3 reads CASSLLIATNTGELFF. CDR3 DNA sequence: TGTGCCAGCAGCTTACTGATAGCGACCAACACCGGGGAGCTGTTTTTT.

J is TRBJ2-1 and V is TRBV6-6, with 12 bases identical to TRBD2. The CDR3 spans 15 residues. V shed 0 bases, J shed 7 bases, and the junction held 1 base outside the gene matches. Per germline, CDR1 MNHNY and CDR2 SVGAGI (reference sequence). CDR3 residues: CASSYSGTSGNEQFF. The CDR3 coding sequence is TGTGCCAGCAGTTACTCCGGGACTAGCGGGAATGAGCAGTTCTTC.

A single count supports this clone. The chain combines TRBV11-2 with TRBJ1-1, with D possibly TRBD1 on 5 matching bases. Germline CDR1 reads SGHAT; CDR2 reads FQNNGV. This CDR3 has 12 residues. This CDR3 reads CAVKGVNTEAFF. The CDR3 DNA follows: TGTGCAGTCAAAGGGGTGAACACTGAAGCTTTCTTT.

V usage is TRBV3-1 (or the pseudogene TRBV3-2) and J usage is TRBJ1-1; D gene ambiguous. CDR1 is LGHDT, CDR2 YNNKEL, per germline (reference sequence). V lost 2 bases, J lost 5 bases, and 3 bases lay in between. The CDR3 covers 11 residues. The DNA for the CDR3 is TGTGCCAGCAGCCAATTAACTGAAGCTTTCTTT. Translating it yields CASSQLTEAFF.

This chain links TRBV24-1 with TRBJ2-3; 9 nucleotides agree with TRBD1. Per germline, CDR1 KGHDR and CDR2 SFDVKD. Unmatched junction bases numbered 12, after V lost 3 bases and J lost 0 bases. This CDR3 has 19 residues. This chain's CDR3 is CATSDPTGGRGVSTDTQYF. The CDR3 DNA sequence: TGTGCCACCAGTGATCCTACAGGGGGCAGGGGAGTTAGCACAGATACGCAGTATTTT.

The chain recombines TRBV28 with TRBJ1-1; D may be TRBD1 (6 bases). Germline assignment: CDR1 MDHEN and CDR2 SYDVKM. V dropped 7 bases and J dropped 1 base, with 16 bases sitting between them. CDR3 length: 15 amino acids. Here the CDR3 DNA reads TGTGCCAGCAAAAAAATCGGGACATCGAACACTGAAGCTTTCTTT. Translation gives CASKKIGTSNTEAFF.

The genes are TRBV7-3 and TRBJ2-7; 7 bases are a match to TRBD2. The CDR3 spans 15 residues. The germline V gene has CDR1 SGHTA and CDR2 FQGTGA. V dropped 5 bases and J dropped 7; count of bases not matched to a gene: 14. The CDR3: CASSPKPGTTREQYF. DNA for the CDR3: TGTGCCAGCAGCCCCAAGCCGGGGACTACGAGGGAGCAGTACTTC.

J is TRBJ1-4 and V is TRBV5-1; D is undetermined. V lost 3 bases to trimming and J lost 0 bases, with 12 bases between them. This CDR3 spans 16 amino acids. Per germline, CDR1 SGHRS and CDR2 YFSETQ. CDR3 loop: CASSSTPVATNEKLFF. The DNA of the CDR3 is TGCGCCAGCAGCTCGACACCTGTTGCAACTAATGAAAAACTGTTTTTT.

The chain links TRBV6-5 to TRBJ1-5; D not resolved. The CDR3 is made up of 13 amino acids. Trimming stripped 0 bases from V and 7 bases from J, with 7 bases between. Per the germline V gene, CDR1 is MNHEY and CDR2 is SVGAGI. CDR3 DNA sequence: TGTGCCAGCAGTTACTCTGCAGGACAGCCCCAGCATTTT. The encoded protein is CASSYSAGQPQHF.

The chain links TRBV5-4 to TRBJ2-5; a weak D match, TRBD2 (5 bases). Trimming left V 1 base short and J 0 bases short, with 7 bases between. Per the germline V gene, CDR1 is SGHNT and CDR2 is YYREEE (reference sequence). There are 14 residues in the CDR3. The CDR3 is CASSLPGNQETQYF. The CDR3 nucleotides read TGTGCCAGCAGCTTGCCGGGGAACCAAGAGACCCAGTACTTC.

The genes are TRBV2 and TRBJ1-1, with a weak D call TRBD1 (5 bases). Per the germline V gene, CDR1 is SNHLY and CDR2 is FYNNEI. Trimming cost V 3 bases and J 4 bases, with 15 bases left between them. The CDR3 is made up of 15 amino acids. CDR3 bases: TGTGCCAGCAGTGACCCCGCAGGGAAAGGCACTGAAGCTTTCTTT. Translating it yields CASSDPAGKGTEAFF.

J is TRBJ2-7 and V is TRBV7-3, with 10 nucleotides matching TRBD2. This CDR3 comprises 17 residues. J gave up 2 bases and V 2 bases, and 9 bases lay outside the gene matches. Germline CDR1 reads SGHTA; CDR2 reads FQGTGA. The CDR3 sequence: CASSLQPSGSQPYEQYF. The DNA for the CDR3 is TGTGCCAGCAGCTTACAGCCTAGCGGGAGTCAACCCTACGAGCAGTACTTC.

The V call is TRBV27, the J call TRBJ1-2, with 7 positions matching TRBD1. Germline trimming cut 3 bases from V and 7 bases from J; bases unmatched to any gene: 11. The CDR3 totals 15 residues. CDR1 and CDR2 (germline): MNHEY, SMNVEV (reference sequence). CDR3 amino acids: CASSFRGRGMGGYTF. The CDR3 nucleotides are TGTGCCAGCAGTTTTCGGGGCAGGGGGATGGGTGGCTACACCTTC.

V and J are TRBV28 and TRBJ2-7; maybe TRBD1 (6 bases). V was clipped by 5 bases and J by 6 bases, with 17 bases between them. CDR3 length equals 14 residues. From germline, CDR1 is MDHEN and CDR2 SYDVKM. The DNA of the CDR3 is TGTGCCAGCAGTCCACCGGACAGAAAATTCGAGCAGTACTTC. Amino acids: CASSPPDRKFEQYF.

This clone was counted only a few times. The chain links TRBV6-1 to TRBJ2-7, with no clear D. Trimming pared 0 bases from V and 3 bases from J, leaving 9 bases between. CDR3 length equals 14 residues. Germline loops: CDR1 MNHNS, CDR2 SASEGT. The CDR3 spells CASSEAYADYEQYF. The CDR3 nucleotides read TGTGCCAGCAGTGAAGCGTATGCGGACTACGAGCAGTACTTC.

The chain uses TRBV6-5 and TRBJ1-5; TRBD1 matches 7 bases. Looked up from germline, CDR1 is MNHEY and CDR2 is SVGAGI. J was trimmed by 9 bases and V by 7 bases; bases with no gene match: 12. This CDR3 region has 14 residues. For the CDR3, the DNA is TGTGCCAGCATTCGGACAGGAGATTATCGGCCCCAGCATTTT. The encoded protein is CASIRTGDYRPQHF.

V usage is TRBV7-3 and J usage is TRBJ2-5; 8 nucleotides align to TRBD2. Germline V gene lookup returns CDR1 SGHTA and CDR2 FQGTGA. CDR3 size: 15 residues. V trimming: 4 bases; J trimming: 2 bases; junction bases outside the gene matches: 6. The CDR3 region is CASSWGGGPQETQYF. Here the CDR3 DNA reads TGTGCCAGCAGCTGGGGCGGGGGGCCACAAGAGACCCAGTACTTC.

The chain couples TRBV3-1 (or the pseudogene TRBV3-2) to TRBJ1-2, with 9 bases that match TRBD1. The V gene's germline CDR1 is LGHDT and CDR2 YNNKEL (reference sequence). This CDR3 is 14 amino acids long. Trimming cost V 4 bases and J 8 bases; bases outside gene matches: 8. This CDR3 reads CASSPTQGARGYTF. The CDR3 nucleotides are TGTGCCAGCAGCCCCACACAGGGGGCGCGAGGCTACACCTTC.

The gene calls are TRBV27 and TRBJ2-7; 9 positions agree with TRBD1. V lost 1 base to trimming and J lost 3 bases; unmatched junction nucleotides: 4. This CDR3 is built from 15 residues. Germline assignment: CDR1 MNHEY and CDR2 SMNVEV (reference sequence). This chain's CDR3 is CASSLFPGQGYEQYF. The CDR3 DNA reads TGTGCCAGCAGTTTATTCCCGGGACAGGGCTACGAGCAGTACTTC.

This rearrangement joins TRBV30 to TRBJ1-4; the match to TRBD1 covers 11 bases. CDR3 length: 17 residues. CDR1 and CDR2 (germline): GTSNPN, SVGIG (reference sequence). V gave up 8 bases and J gave up 0 bases; unmatched junction bases: 11. The CDR3 loop is CASRDRGSPTTNEKLFF. CDR3 bases: TGTGCCAGCAGGGACAGGGGGTCACCGACAACTAATGAAAAACTGTTTTTT.